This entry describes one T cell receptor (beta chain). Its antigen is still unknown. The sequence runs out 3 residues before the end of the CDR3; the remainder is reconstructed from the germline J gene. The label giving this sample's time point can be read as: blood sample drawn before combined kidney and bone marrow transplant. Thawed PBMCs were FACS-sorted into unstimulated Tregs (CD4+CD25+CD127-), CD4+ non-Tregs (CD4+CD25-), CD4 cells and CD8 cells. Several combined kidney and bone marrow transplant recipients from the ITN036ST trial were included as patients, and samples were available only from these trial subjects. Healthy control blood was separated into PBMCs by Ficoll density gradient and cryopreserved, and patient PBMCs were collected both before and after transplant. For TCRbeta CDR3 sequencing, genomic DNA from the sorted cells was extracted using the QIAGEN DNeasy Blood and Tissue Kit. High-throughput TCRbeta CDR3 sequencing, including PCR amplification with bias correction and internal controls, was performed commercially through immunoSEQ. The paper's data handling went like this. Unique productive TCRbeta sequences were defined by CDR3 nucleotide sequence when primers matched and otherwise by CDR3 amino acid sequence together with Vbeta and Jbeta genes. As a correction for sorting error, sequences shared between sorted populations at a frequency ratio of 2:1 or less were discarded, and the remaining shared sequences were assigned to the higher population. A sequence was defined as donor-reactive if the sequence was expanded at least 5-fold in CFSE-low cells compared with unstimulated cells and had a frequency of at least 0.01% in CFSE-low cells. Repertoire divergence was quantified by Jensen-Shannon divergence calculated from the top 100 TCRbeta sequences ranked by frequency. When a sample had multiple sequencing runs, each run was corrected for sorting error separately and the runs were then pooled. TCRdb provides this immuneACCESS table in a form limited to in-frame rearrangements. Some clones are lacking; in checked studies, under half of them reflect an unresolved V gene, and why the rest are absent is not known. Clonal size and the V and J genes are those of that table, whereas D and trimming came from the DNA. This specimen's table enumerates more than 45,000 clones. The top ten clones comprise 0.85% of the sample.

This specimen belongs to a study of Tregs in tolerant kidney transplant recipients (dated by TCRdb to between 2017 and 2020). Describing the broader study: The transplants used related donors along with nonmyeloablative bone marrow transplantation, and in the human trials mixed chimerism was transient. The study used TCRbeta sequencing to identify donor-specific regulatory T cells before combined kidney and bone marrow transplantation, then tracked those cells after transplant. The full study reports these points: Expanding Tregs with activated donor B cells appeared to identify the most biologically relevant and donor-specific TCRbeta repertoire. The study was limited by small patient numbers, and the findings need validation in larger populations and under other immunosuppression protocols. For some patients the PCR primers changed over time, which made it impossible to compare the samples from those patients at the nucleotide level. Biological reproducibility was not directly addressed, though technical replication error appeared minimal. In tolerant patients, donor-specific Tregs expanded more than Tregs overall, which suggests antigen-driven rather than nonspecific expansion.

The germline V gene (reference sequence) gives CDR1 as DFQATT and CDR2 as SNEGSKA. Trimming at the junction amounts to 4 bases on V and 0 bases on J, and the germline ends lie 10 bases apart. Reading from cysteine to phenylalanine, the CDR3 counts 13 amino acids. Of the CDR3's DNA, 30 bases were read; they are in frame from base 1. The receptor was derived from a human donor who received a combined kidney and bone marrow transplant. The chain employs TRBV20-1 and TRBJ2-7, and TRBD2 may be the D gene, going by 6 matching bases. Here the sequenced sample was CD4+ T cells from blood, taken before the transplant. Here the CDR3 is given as CSATSVRSYEQYF. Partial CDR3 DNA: TGCAGTGCTACTAGCGTCCGCTCCTACGAG.